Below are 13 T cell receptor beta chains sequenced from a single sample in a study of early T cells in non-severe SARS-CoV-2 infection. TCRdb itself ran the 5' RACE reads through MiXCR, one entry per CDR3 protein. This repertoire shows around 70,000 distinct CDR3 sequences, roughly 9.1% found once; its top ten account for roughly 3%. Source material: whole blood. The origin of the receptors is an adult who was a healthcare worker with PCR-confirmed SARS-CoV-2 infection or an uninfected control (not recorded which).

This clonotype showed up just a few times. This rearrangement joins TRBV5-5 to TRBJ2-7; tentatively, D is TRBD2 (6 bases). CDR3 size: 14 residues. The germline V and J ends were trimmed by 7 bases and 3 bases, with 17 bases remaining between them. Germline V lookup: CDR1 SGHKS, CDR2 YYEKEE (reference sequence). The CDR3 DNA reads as TGTGCCAGCTCATGGAGGGCTAGCAGCTACGAGCAGTACTTC. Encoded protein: CASSWRASSYEQYF.

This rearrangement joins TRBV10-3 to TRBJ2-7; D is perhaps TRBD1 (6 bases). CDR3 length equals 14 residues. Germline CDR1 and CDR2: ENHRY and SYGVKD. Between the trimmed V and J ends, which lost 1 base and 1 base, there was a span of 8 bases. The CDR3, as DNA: TGTGCCATCAGTGAGTACAGGGAATCCTACGAGCAGTACTTC. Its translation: CAISEYRESYEQYF.

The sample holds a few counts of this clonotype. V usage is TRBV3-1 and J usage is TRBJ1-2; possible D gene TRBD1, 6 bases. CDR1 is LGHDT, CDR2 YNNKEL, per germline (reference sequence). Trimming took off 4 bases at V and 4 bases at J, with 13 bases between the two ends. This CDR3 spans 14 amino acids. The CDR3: CASSLTRDTYGYTF. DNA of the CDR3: TGTGCCAGCAGCCTTACCAGGGACACCTATGGCTACACCTTC. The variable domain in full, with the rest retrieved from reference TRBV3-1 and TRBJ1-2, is DTAVSQTPKYLVTQMGNDKSIKCEQNLGHDTMYWYKQDSKKFLKIMFSYNNKELIINETVPNRFSPKSPDKAHLNLHINSLELGDSAVYFCASSLTRDTYGYTFGSGTRLTVV.

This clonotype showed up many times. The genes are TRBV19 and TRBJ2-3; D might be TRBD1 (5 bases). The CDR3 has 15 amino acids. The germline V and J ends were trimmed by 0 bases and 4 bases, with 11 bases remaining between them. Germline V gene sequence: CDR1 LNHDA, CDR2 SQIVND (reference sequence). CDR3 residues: CASSIDRDEPDTQYF. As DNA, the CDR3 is TGTGCCAGTAGTATAGACAGGGATGAACCAGATACGCAGTATTTT.

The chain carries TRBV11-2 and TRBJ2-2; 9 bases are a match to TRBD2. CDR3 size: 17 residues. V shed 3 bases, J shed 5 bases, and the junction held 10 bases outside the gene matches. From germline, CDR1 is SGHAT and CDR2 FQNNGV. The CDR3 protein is CASSFPSGRTITGELFF. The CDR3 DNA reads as TGTGCCAGCAGCTTTCCCAGCGGGAGGACTATAACCGGGGAGCTGTTTTTT.

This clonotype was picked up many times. CDR3 amino acids: CSASVSYEQYF. CDR3 coding DNA: TGCAGTGCTAGCGTTTCCTACGAGCAGTACTTC. The genes are TRBV20-1 and TRBJ2-7; D is unresolved. The CDR3 extends over 11 amino acids. The V gene lost 3 bases and the J gene lost 1 base, with 4 bases spanning the gap. The germline V gene has CDR1 DFQATT and CDR2 SNEGSKA (reference sequence).

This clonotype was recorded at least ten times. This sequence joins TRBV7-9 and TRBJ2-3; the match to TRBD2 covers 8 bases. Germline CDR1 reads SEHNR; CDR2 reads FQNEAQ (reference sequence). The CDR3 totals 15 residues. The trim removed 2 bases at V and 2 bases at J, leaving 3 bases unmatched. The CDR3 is CASSLSGRATDTQYF. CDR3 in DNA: TGTGCCAGCAGCTTAAGCGGGAGAGCCACAGATACGCAGTATTTT. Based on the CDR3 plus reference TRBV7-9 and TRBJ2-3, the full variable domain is DTGVSQNPRHKITKRGQNVTFRCDPISEHNRLYWYRQTLGQGPEFLTYFQNEAQLEKSRLLSDRFSAERPKGSFSTLEIQRTEQGDSAMYLCASSLSGRATDTQYFGPGTRLTVL.

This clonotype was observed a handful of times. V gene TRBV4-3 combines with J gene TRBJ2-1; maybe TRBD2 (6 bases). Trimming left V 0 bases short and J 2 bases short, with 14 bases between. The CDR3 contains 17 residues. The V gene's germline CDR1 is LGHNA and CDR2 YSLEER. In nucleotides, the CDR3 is TGCGCCAGCAGCCAAGAGAGGTGGAGGGGCGCCTACAATGAGCAGTTCTTC. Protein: CASSQERWRGAYNEQFF.

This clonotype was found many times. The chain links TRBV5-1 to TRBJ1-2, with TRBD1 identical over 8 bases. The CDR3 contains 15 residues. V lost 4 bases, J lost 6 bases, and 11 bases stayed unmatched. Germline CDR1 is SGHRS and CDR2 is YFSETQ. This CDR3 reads CASSLDRGWRDGYTF. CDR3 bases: TGCGCCAGCAGCCTCGACAGGGGTTGGCGGGATGGCTACACCTTC.

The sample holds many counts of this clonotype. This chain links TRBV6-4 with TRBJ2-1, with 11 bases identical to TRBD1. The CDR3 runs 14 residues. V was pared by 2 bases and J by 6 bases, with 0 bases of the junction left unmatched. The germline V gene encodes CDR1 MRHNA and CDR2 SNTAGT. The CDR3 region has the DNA TGTGCCAGCAGTGACGGGACAGGGGGCAATGAGCAGTTCTTC. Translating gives CASSDGTGGNEQFF.

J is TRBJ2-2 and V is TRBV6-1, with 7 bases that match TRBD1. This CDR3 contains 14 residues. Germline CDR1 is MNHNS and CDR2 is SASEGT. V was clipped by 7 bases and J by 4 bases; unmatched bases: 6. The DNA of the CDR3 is TGTGCCAGCAATGAGGGGGCTGGCACCGGGGAGCTGTTTTTT. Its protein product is CASNEGAGTGELFF.

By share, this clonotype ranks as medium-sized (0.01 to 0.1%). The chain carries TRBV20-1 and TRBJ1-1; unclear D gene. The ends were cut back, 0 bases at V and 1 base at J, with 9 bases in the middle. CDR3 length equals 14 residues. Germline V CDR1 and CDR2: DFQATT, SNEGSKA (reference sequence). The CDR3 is CSARDRTGNTEAFF. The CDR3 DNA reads TGCAGTGCTAGAGACCGGACGGGGAACACTGAAGCTTTCTTT.

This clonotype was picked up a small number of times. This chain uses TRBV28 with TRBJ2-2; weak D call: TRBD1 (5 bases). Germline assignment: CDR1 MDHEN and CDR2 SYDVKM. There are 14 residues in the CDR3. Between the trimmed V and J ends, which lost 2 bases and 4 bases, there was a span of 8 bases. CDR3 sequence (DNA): TGTGCCAGCAGTTTAAGGCAGGGCACCGGGGAGCTGTTTTTT. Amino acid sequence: CASSLRQGTGELFF.